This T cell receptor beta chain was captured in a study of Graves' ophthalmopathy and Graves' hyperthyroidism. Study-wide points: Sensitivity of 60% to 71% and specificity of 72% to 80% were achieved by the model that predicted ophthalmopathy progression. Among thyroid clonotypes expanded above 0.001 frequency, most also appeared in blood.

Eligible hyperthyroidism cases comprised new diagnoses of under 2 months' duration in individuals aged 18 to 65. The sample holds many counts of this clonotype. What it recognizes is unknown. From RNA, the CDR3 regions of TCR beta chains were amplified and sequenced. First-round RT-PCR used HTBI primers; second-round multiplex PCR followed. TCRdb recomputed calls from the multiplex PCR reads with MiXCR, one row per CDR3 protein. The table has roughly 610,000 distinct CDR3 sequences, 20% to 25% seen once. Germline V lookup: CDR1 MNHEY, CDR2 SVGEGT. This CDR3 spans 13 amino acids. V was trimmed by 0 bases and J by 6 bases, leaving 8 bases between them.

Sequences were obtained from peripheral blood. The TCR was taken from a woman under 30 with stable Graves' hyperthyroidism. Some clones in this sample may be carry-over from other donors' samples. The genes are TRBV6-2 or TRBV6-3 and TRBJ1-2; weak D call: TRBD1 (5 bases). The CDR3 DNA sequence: TGTGCCAGCAGTTACTCAACAGGTGATGGCTACACCTTC. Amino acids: CASSYSTGDGYTF.